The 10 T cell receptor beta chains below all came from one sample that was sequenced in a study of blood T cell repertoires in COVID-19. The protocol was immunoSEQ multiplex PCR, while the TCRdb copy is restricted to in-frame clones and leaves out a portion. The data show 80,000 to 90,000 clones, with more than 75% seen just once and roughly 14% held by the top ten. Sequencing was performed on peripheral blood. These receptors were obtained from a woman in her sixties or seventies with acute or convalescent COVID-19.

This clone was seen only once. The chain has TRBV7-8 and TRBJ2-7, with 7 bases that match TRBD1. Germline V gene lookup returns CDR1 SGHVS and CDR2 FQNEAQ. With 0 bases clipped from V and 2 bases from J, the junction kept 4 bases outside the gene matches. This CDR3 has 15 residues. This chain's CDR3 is CASSLAPGQTYEQYV. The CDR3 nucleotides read TGTGCCAGCAGCTTAGCCCCGGGACAGACCTACGAGCAGTACGTC.

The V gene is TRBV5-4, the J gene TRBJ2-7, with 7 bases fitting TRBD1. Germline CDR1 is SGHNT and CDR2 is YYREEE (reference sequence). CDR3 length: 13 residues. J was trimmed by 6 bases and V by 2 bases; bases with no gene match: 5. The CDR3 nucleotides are TGTGCCAGCAGCTTCAGGGGGTTACGCGAGCAGTACGTC. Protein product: CASSFRGLREQYV.

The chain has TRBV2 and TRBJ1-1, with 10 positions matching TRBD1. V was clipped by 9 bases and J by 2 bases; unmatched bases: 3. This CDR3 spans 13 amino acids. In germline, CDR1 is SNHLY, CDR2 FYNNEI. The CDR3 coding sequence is TGTGCCAGGGGGACAGGGGCAAACACTGAAGCTTTCTTT. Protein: CARGTGANTEAFF.

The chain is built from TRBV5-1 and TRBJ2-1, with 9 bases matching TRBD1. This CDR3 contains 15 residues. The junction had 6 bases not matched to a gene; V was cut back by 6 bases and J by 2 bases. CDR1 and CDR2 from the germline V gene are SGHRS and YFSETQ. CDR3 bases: TGCGCCAGCACCCCGGGGACAGGGACCTACAATGAGCAGTTCTTC. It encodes CASTPGTGTYNEQFF.

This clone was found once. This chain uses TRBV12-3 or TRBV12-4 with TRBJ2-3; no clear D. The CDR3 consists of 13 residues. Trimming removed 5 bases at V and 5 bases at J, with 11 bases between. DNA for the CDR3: TGTGCCAGCAGTCGCATGTACGGAGATACGCAGTATTTT. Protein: CASSRMYGDTQYF.

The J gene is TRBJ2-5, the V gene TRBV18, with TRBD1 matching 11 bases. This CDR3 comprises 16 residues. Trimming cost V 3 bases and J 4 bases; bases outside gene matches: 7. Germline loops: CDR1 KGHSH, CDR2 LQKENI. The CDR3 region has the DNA TGTGCCAGCTCACCGAACCCGGGACAGGGGGGAGAGACCCAGTACTTC. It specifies CASSPNPGQGGETQYF.

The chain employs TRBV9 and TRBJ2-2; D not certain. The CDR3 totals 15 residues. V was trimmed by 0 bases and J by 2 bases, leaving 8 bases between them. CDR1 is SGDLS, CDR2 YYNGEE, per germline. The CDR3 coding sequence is TGTGCCAGCAGCGTAGCCGGAGTAAACACCGGGGAGCTGTTTTTT. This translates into CASSVAGVNTGELFF.

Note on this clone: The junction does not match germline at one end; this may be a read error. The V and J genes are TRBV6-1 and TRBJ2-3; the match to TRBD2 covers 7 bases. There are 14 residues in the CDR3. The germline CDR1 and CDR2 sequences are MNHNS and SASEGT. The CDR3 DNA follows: TGTGCCAGCCGTGAAGCGGGGAGGGCAGATACGCAGTATTTT. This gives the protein CASREAGRADTQYF.

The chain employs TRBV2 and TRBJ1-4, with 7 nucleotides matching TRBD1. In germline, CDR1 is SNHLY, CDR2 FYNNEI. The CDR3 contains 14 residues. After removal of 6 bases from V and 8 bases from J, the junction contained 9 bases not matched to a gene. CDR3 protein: CASRMRGLGEKLFF. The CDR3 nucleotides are TGTGCCAGCAGGATGAGGGGGCTTGGGGAAAAACTGTTTTTT.

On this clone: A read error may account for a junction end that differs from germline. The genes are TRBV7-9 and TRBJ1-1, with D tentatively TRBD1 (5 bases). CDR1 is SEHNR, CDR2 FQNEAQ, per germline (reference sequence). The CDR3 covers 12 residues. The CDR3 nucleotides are TGTGCCAGCAGCCAGTCCGCGGCAGGACAAATCTTT. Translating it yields CASSQSAAGQIF.